The sequence of this T cell receptor (beta chain) was determined in a study of graft-versus-host responses after intestinal transplantation. Study-wide context: Anti-thymocyte globulin induction, then tacrolimus and steroids for about three years, went to all recipients.

Looked up from germline, CDR1 is ENHRY and CDR2 is SYGVKD. This CDR3 has 14 amino acids. Germline trimming cut 6 bases from V and 3 bases from J; bases unmatched to any gene: 7. Study-wide findings and caveats: Some GvH clones were seen earlier in gut or blood, suggesting intestinal origin.

With regard to this clone: Antigen unknown.

Profiled with immunoSEQ multiplex PCR; TCRdb holds only in-frame clones, not every one. The sample yields roughly 100,000 clones, about 88% seen once. The receptor comes from a human donor who received an intestinal transplant. The source was unstimulated CD4+ T cells sorted from spleen or lymph node cells, collected before intestinal transplant. This rearrangement joins TRBV10-3 to TRBJ2-7, with 8 bases identical to TRBD2. The CDR3 loop is CAISGTRGGYEQYF. In nucleotides, the CDR3 is TGTGCCATCAGCGGGACTAGAGGCGGCTACGAGCAGTACTTC.